The entry below describes one T cell receptor (beta chain). The CDR3 is 12 amino acids. Germline assignment: CDR1 MNHEY and CDR2 SVGAGI. The germline V and J ends were trimmed by 5 bases and 8 bases, with 12 bases remaining between them. This specimen belongs to a study of graft-versus-host responses after intestinal transplantation. Profiling relied on immunoSEQ multiplex PCR, and the TCRdb table lists in-frame clones only, not all of them. The repertoire includes 25,000 to 30,000 clones, roughly 87% of them detected once, and 11% sits in the top ten. This rearrangement joins TRBV6-5 to TRBJ1-2; no reliable D call. The sequencing used PBMCs, collected nearly 470 days after intestinal transplantation. This receptor was identified in a human patient who received an intestinal transplant, so some T cells may come from the graft donor. CDR3 in amino acids: CASSETVGGYTF. The CDR3 region has the DNA TGTGCCAGCAGTGAAACAGTTGGAGGCTACACCTTC.